This entry lists 10 T cell receptor beta chains sequenced from one sample in a study of cytomegalovirus exposure and HLA in healthy donors. Sequencing used immunoSEQ multiplex PCR; TCRdb keeps in-frame clones, though not all of them. The table has approximately 210,000 clones, 80% to 90% seen once. What was sequenced was PBMCs. Receptor source: a woman younger than 30 in good health and CMV-seronegative.

CDR3 DNA: TGTGCCAGCAGCTTAGCGCAACCTAGCGGGAAATCCTACAATGAGCAGTTCTTC. Translated: CASSLAQPSGKSYNEQFF. The chain is built from TRBV7-8 and TRBJ2-1; 9 bases agree with TRBD2. The V segment lost 0 bases and the J segment 1 base; nucleotides outside the gene matches: 7. This CDR3 region has 18 residues. Germline values: CDR1 SGHVS, CDR2 FQNEAQ.

This clone was detected only once. The rearrangement links TRBV7-9 to TRBJ2-1; 9 bases are a match to TRBD2. Per germline, CDR1 SEHNR and CDR2 FQNEAQ (reference sequence). The CDR3 is made up of 17 amino acids. The V gene end was trimmed by 1 base and the J gene end by 4 bases; junction bases not matched to a gene: 8. The CDR3 sequence is CASSLGALAGNYNEQFF. The CDR3 DNA is TGTGCCAGCAGCTTAGGAGCGCTAGCGGGAAATTACAATGAGCAGTTCTTC.

The gene calls are TRBV2 and TRBJ2-1; 7 bases map to TRBD1. The ends lost 4 bases at V and 7 bases at J; junction bases unmatched: 7. Germline loops: CDR1 SNHLY, CDR2 FYNNEI. This CDR3 region has 14 residues. Here the CDR3 DNA reads TGTGCCAGCAGTGGACAGGGTAGAGTTAATGAGCAGTTCTTC. This translates into CASSGQGRVNEQFF.

The chain joins TRBV6-8 to TRBJ1-1; 10 bases match TRBD1. CDR1 MNHGY and CDR2 SAAAGT come from the germline V gene. This CDR3 is 17 amino acids long. V dropped 7 bases and J dropped 1; count of bases not matched to a gene: 12. The CDR3, as DNA: TGTGCCAGCACTGGGACAGGGGTAAAGGCCGGGAACACTGAAGCTTTCTTT. Its translation is CASTGTGVKAGNTEAFF.

This clone was found once. The chain links TRBV6-4 to TRBJ2-7; 14 nucleotides agree with TRBD2. Losses at the gene ends were 6 bases for V and 6 bases for J; bases not matched to a gene: 10. This CDR3 region has 16 residues. Germline loops: CDR1 MRHNA, CDR2 SNTAGT. The CDR3: CASRQTSGRAFCEQYF. CDR3 DNA: TGTGCCAGCAGACAGACTAGCGGGAGGGCCTTCTGCGAGCAGTACTTC.

This chain links TRBV4-3 with TRBJ2-3; 8 bases align to TRBD2. The germline gives CDR1 LGHNA, CDR2 YSLEER. V shed 4 bases and J 2 bases; nucleotides not matched to a gene: 5. The CDR3 sequence is 15 residues long. The CDR3 sequence is CASSLGLEATDTQYF. DNA of the CDR3: TGCGCCAGCAGCCTGGGACTAGAAGCCACAGATACGCAGTATTTT.

The chain has TRBV27 and TRBJ2-7; TRBD1 matches at 7 bases. The CDR3 covers 15 residues. Germline values: CDR1 MNHEY, CDR2 SMNVEV (reference sequence). The J segment lost 2 bases and the V segment lost 2 bases, leaving 6 bases of the junction unmatched. CDR3 region: CASSLPDREPYEQYF. The CDR3, as DNA: TGTGCCAGCAGTTTACCTGACAGGGAACCCTACGAGCAGTACTTC.

The chain recombines TRBV2 with TRBJ2-7, with 11 bases identical to TRBD2. CDR3 length: 16 residues. CDR1 SNHLY and CDR2 FYNNEI come from the germline V gene. V was pared by 1 base and J by 4 bases, with 6 bases of the junction left unmatched. The CDR3 sequence is CASSEGTSGSWYEQYF. The CDR3 DNA reads as TGTGCCAGCAGTGAAGGAACTAGCGGGAGTTGGTACGAGCAGTACTTC.

This clone appeared once. V and J are TRBV30 and TRBJ2-1; 14 nucleotides match TRBD2. The ends lost 0 bases at V and 9 bases at J; junction bases unmatched: 16. From germline, CDR1 is GTSNPN and CDR2 SVGIG (reference sequence). This CDR3 comprises 19 residues. CDR3 in amino acids: CAWSVCFFGTSGSTCEQFF. The CDR3 region has the DNA TGTGCCTGGAGTGTATGTTTCTTCGGGACTAGCGGGAGTACTTGTGAGCAGTTCTTC. The full variable domain, with the rest looked up from reference TRBV30 and TRBJ2-1, is SQTIHQWPATLVQPVGSPLSLECTVEGTSNPNLYWYRQAAGRGLQLLFYSVGIGQISSEVPQNLSASRPQDRQFILSSKKLLLSDSGFYLCAWSVCFFGTSGSTCEQFFGPGTRLTVL.

The chain joins TRBV11-1 to TRBJ2-1; 8 nucleotides line up with TRBD2. Germline CDR1 is SGHAT and CDR2 is FQDESV (reference sequence). The ends lost 4 bases at V and 8 bases at J; junction bases unmatched: 10. The CDR3 loop spans 15 amino acids. CDR3 in DNA: TGTGCCAGCAGCTCGGCGGGGGGTCGTGTCGATGAGCAGTTCTTC. It is translated as CASSSAGGRVDEQFF.